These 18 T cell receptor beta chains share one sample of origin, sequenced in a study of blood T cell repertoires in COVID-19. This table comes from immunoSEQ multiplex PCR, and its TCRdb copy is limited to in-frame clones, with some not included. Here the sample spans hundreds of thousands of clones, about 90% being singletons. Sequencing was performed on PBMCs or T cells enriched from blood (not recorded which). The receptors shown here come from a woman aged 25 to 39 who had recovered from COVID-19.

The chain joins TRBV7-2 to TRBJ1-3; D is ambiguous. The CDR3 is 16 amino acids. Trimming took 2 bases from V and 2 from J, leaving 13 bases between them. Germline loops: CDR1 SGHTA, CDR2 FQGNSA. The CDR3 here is CASSLSSVSAGNTIYF. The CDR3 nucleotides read TGTGCCAGCAGCTTATCGTCCGTCTCTGCTGGAAACACCATATATTTT.

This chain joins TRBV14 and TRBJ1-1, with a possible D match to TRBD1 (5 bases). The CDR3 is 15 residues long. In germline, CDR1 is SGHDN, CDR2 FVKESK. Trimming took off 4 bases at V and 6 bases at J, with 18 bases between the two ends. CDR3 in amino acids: CASSPRGGGTPEAFF. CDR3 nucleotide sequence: TGTGCCAGCAGCCCACGGGGGGGAGGGACGCCTGAAGCTTTCTTT.

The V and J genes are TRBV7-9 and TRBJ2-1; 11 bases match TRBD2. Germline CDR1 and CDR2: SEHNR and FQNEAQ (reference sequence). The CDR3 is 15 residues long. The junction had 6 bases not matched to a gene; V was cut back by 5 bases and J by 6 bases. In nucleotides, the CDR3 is TGTGCCAGCAGCCGGGGACTAGCGGCGATCAATGAGCAGTTCTTC. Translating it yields CASSRGLAAINEQFF.

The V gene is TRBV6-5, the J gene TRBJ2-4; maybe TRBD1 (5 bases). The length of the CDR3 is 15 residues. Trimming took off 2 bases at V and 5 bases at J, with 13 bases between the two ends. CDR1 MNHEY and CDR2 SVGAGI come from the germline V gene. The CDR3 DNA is TGTGCCAGCAGTTACGGGCCTACAGGTCAAAACATTCAGTACTTC. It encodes CASSYGPTGQNIQYF.

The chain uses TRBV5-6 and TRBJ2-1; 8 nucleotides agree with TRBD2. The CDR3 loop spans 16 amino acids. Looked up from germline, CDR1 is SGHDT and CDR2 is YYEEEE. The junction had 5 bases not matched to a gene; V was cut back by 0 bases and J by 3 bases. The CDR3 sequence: CASSLESGGNYNEQFF. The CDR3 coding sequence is TGTGCCAGCAGCTTGGAAAGCGGGGGAAACTACAATGAGCAGTTCTTC.

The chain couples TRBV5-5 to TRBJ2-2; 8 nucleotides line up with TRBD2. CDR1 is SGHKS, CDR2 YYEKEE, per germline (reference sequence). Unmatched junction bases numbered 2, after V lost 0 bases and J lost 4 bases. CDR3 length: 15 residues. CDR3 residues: CASSLDLAGTGELFF. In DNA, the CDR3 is TGTGCCAGCAGCTTGGATCTAGCGGGCACCGGGGAGCTGTTTTTT.

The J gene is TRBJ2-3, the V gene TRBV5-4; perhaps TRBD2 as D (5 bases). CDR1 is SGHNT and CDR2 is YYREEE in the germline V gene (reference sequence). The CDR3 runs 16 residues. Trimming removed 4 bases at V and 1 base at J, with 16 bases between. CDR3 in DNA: TGTGCCAGCAGCCTTCCCCGAGCGGTGGGCACAGATACGCAGTATTTT. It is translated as CASSLPRAVGTDTQYF.

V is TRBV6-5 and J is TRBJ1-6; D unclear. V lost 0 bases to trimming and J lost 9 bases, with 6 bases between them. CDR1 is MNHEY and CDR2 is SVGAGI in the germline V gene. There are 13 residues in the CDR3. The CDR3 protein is CASSYSHLSPLHF. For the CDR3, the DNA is TGTGCCAGCAGTTACTCACACCTTTCACCCCTCCACTTT.

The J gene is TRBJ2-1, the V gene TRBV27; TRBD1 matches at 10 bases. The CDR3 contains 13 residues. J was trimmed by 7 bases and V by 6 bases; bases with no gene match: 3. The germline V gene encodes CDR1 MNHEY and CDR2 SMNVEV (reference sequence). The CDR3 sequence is CASRRQGANEQFF. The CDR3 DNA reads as TGTGCCAGCAGACGACAGGGGGCTAATGAGCAGTTCTTC.

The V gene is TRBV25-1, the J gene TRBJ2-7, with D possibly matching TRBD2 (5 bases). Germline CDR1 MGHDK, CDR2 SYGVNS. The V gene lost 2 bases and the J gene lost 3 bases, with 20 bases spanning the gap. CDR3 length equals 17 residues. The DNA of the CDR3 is TGTGCCAGCAGTGAAGCTACTAACCAACTCGGGATCTACGAGCAGTACTTC. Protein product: CASSEATNQLGIYEQYF.

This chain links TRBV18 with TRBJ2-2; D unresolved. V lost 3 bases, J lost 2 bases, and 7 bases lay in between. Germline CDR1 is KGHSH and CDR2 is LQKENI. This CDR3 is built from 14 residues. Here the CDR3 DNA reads TGTGCCAGCTCACCTTTTCAAAACACCGGGGAGCTGTTTTTT. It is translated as CASSPFQNTGELFF.

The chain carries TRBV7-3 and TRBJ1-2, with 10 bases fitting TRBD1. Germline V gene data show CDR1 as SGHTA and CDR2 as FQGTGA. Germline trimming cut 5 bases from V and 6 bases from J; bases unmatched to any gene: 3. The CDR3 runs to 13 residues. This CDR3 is CASSLDRGDGYTF. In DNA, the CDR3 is TGTGCCAGCAGCCTGGACAGGGGGGATGGCTACACCTTC. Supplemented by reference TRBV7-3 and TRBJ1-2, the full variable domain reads GAGVSQTPSNKVTEKGKYVELRCDPISGHTALYWYRQSLGQGPEFLIYFQGTGAADDSGLPNDRFFAVRPEGSVSTLKIQRTERGDSAVYLCASSLDRGDGYTFGSGTRLTVV.

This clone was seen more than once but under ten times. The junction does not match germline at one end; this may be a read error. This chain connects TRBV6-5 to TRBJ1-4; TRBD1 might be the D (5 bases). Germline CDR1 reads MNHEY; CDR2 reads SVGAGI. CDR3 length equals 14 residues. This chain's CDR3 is CAGRDGGTNEKLFF. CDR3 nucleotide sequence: TGTGCCGGCAGAGACGGGGGGACTAATGAAAAACTGTTTTTT.

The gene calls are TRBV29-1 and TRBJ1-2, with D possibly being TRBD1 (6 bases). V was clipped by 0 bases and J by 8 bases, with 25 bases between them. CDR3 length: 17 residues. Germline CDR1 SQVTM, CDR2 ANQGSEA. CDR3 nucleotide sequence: TGCAGCGTTGAAGAGGCGGCAGGGGACCGGAGCGGGGAAGGCTACACCTTC. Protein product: CSVEEAAGDRSGEGYTF.

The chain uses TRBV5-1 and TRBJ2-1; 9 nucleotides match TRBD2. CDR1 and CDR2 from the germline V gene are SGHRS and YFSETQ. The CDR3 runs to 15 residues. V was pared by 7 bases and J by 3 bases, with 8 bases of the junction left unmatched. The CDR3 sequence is CASSLAGADYNEQFF. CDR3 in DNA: TGCGCCAGCTCCTTAGCGGGGGCCGACTACAATGAGCAGTTCTTC.

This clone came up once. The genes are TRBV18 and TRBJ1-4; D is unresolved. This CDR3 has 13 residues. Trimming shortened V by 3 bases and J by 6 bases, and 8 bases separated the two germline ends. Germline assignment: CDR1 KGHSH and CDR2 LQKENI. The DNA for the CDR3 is TGTGCCAGCTCACCTCAAGGAGATGAAAAACTGTTTTTT. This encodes CASSPQGDEKLFF.

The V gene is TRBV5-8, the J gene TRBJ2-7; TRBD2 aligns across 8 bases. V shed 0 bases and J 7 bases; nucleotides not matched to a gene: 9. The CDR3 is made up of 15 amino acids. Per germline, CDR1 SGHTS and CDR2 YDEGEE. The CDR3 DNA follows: TGTGCCAGCAGCTTGGCTTCCGGACTAGCTTGGGAGCAGTACTTC. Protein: CASSLASGLAWEQYF.

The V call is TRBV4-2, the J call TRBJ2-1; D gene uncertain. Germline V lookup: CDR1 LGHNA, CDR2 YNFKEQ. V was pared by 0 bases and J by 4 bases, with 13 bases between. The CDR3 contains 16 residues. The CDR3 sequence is CASSQDLYPQYNEQFF. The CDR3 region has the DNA TGTGCCAGCAGCCAAGATCTTTATCCTCAGTACAATGAGCAGTTCTTC.